This is a list of T cell receptor beta chains from one sample in a study of T cell changes during pregnancy in multiple sclerosis. Some clones are missing from TCRdb's copy, which holds only in-frame ones; the method was immunoSEQ multiplex PCR. The data hold tens of thousands of clones, with approximately 92% observed a single time. The sequenced sample was CD8+ T cells from peripheral blood mononuclear cells, obtained in the third trimester of pregnancy. These receptors originate from a female donor in good health, enrolled as a control in a pregnancy study. Both conserved end residues are part of each CDR3. Each record gives: clone size, J gene, V gene, D gene, CDR3 protein, CDR3 DNA. D genes are given only for firm matches. Rows give clone size only sometimes, using once, few, many, or a class for an expanded clone.

size: NA
J: TRBJ2-1
V: TRBV30
D: TRBD2
CDR3: CAWSVGAGGNNEQFF
DNA: TGTGCCTGGAGTGTAGGAGCGGGGGGGAACAATGAGCAGTTCTTC

size: NA
J: TRBJ2-7
V: TRBV7-2
D: TRBD2
CDR3: CASSPVEAGGHYYEQYF
DNA: TGTGCCAGCAGCCCAGTGGAAGCGGGGGGGCACTACTACGAGCAGTACTTC

size: NA
J: TRBJ2-7
V: TRBV27
D: TRBD1
CDR3: CASSPGQFTYEQYF
DNA: TGTGCCAGCAGCCCGGGACAGTTCACCTACGAGCAGTACTTC

size: once
J: TRBJ2-2
V: TRBV5-5
D: NA
CDR3: CASSWGLNTGELFF
DNA: TGTGCCAGCAGTTGGGGGCTGAACACCGGGGAGCTGTTTTTT

size: NA
J: TRBJ2-2
V: TRBV6-1
D: TRBD1
CDR3: CASSDKWGPGTGNTGELFF
DNA: TGTGCCAGCAGTGATAAGTGGGGTCCCGGGACAGGGAACACCGGGGAGCTGTTTTTT

size: NA
J: TRBJ2-7
V: TRBV9
D: NA
CDR3: CASSAHKGLGYEQYF
DNA: TGTGCCAGCAGCGCCCACAAGGGGCTCGGATACGAGCAGTACTTC

size: NA
J: TRBJ2-2
V: TRBV7-2
D: NA
CDR3: CASSPTLAGTGELFF
DNA: TGTGCCAGCAGTCCGACACTTGCGGGGACCGGGGAGCTGTTTTTT

size: NA
J: TRBJ1-2
V: TRBV7-9
D: TRBD1
CDR3: CASSSEADRNTF
DNA: TGTGCCAGCAGCTCCGAGGCGGACAGGAACACCTTC

size: NA
J: TRBJ2-7
V: TRBV7-9
D: NA
CDR3: CASSLTPRHEQYF
DNA: TGTGCCAGCAGCTTGACTCCTCGCCACGAGCAGTACTTC

size: NA
J: TRBJ1-2
V: TRBV6-1
D: TRBD1
CDR3: CASLQGPRLGGYTF
DNA: TGTGCCAGCCTACAGGGGCCGCGTCTTGGTGGCTACACCTTC

size: NA
J: TRBJ2-7
V: TRBV7-3
D: TRBD1
CDR3: CASSLRPGGVYEQYF
DNA: TGTGCCAGCAGCTTAAGGCCAGGGGGTGTATACGAGCAGTACTTC

size: NA
J: TRBJ1-5
V: TRBV27
D: TRBD1
CDR3: CASSPQTGGVGNQPQHF
DNA: TGTGCCAGCAGTCCTCAGACAGGGGGCGTAGGTAATCAGCCCCAGCATTTT

size: NA
J: TRBJ1-6
V: TRBV6-5
D: TRBD1
CDR3: CASSYSDRAGDSPLHF
DNA: TGTGCCAGCAGTTACTCCGACAGGGCAGGGGATTCACCCCTCCACTTT

size: few
J: TRBJ2-2
V: TRBV6-8
D: NA
CDR3: CARPVAWELFF
DNA: TGTGCCAGACCCGTAGCATGGGAGCTGTTTTTT

size: NA
J: TRBJ2-4
V: TRBV7-9
D: NA
CDR3: CASSPGTTKNIQYF
DNA: TGTGCCAGCAGCCCAGGGACAACCAAAAACATTCAGTACTTC

size: NA
J: TRBJ2-3
V: TRBV5-6
D: NA
CDR3: CASSARVRSLTDTQYF
DNA: TGTGCCAGCAGCGCCAGGGTGAGGTCCCTCACAGATACGCAGTATTTT

size: NA
J: TRBJ1-1
V: TRBV27
D: NA
CDR3: CASSLPGYTEAFF
DNA: TGTGCCAGCAGTTTACCGGGATACACTGAAGCTTTCTTT

size: few
J: TRBJ2-2
V: TRBV6-5
D: TRBD2
CDR3: CASRAGGSGELFF
DNA: TGTGCCAGCAGAGCGGGGGGTTCCGGGGAGCTGTTTTTT

size: NA
J: TRBJ2-2
V: TRBV25-1
D: NA
CDR3: CASSATENTGELFF
DNA: TGTGCCAGCAGTGCAACAGAGAACACCGGGGAGCTGTTTTTT

size: NA
J: TRBJ2-2
V: TRBV30
D: TRBD1
CDR3: CAWSGTGNGELFF
DNA: TGTGCCTGGAGTGGGACAGGGAATGGGGAGCTGTTTTTT

size: NA
J: TRBJ2-7
V: TRBV30
D: NA
CDR3: CAWSVRSYEQYF
DNA: TGTGCCTGGAGTGTTCGGTCCTACGAGCAGTACTTC

size: NA
J: TRBJ1-6
V: TRBV10-2
D: TRBD1
CDR3: CASSGTGVNSPLHF
DNA: TGCGCCAGCAGTGGGACAGGAGTCAATTCACCCCTCCACTTT

size: NA
J: TRBJ1-2
V: TRBV7-2
D: TRBD1
CDR3: CASSYLRDRDYGYTF
DNA: TGTGCCAGCAGCTACCTCCGGGACAGGGACTATGGCTACACCTTC

size: NA
J: TRBJ2-3
V: TRBV4-3
D: NA
CDR3: CASSQETSGLNTQYF
DNA: TGCGCCAGCAGCCAAGAAACGTCTGGACTAAATACGCAGTATTTT

size: NA
J: TRBJ1-4
V: TRBV9
D: NA
CDR3: CASSVTGATNEKLFF
DNA: TGTGCCAGCAGCGTTACAGGAGCAACTAATGAAAAACTGTTTTTT

size: few
J: TRBJ2-6
V: TRBV6-4
D: NA
CDR3: CASSKERSGANVLTF
DNA: TGTGCCAGCAGTAAGGAGCGCTCTGGGGCCAACGTCCTGACTTTC

size: NA
J: TRBJ2-3
V: TRBV6-1
D: TRBD2
CDR3: CASSDLGLAYSDTQYF
DNA: TGTGCCAGCAGTGACCTCGGACTAGCTTACTCAGATACGCAGTATTTT

size: NA
J: TRBJ1-1
V: TRBV28
D: NA
CDR3: CASSFMRQSMNTEAFF
DNA: TGTGCCAGCAGCTTTATGAGACAGTCGATGAACACTGAAGCTTTCTTT

size: NA
J: TRBJ2-7
V: TRBV27
D: TRBD1
CDR3: CASSTPGTDFYEQYF
DNA: TGTGCCAGCAGTACACCCGGGACAGACTTCTACGAGCAGTACTTC

size: NA
J: TRBJ2-7
V: TRBV30
D: TRBD1
CDR3: CASVAGGFYEQYF
DNA: TGTGCCTCCGTCGCAGGGGGCTTCTACGAGCAGTACTTC

size: NA
J: TRBJ1-5
V: TRBV4-1
D: TRBD1
CDR3: CASSQSGGTGGYQPQHF
DNA: TGCGCCAGCAGCCAATCTGGGGGGACAGGTGGATATCAGCCCCAGCATTTT

size: NA
J: TRBJ2-2
V: TRBV7-9
D: TRBD2
CDR3: CASSLIPGGLAGTDGELFF
DNA: TGTGCCAGCAGCTTAATTCCGGGAGGGCTAGCGGGAACAGACGGGGAGCTGTTTTTT

size: NA
J: TRBJ1-2
V: TRBV5-1
D: NA
CDR3: CASSPGRQASYGYTF
DNA: TGCGCCAGCAGCCCCGGTAGGCAGGCCTCTTATGGCTACACCTTC

size: NA
J: TRBJ1-4
V: TRBV27
D: NA
CDR3: CASSLAGDNEKLFF
DNA: TGTGCCAGCAGTTTAGCGGGGGATAATGAAAAACTGTTTTTT

size: NA
J: TRBJ1-2
V: TRBV29-1
D: TRBD1
CDR3: CSVSGTGVLGYTF
DNA: TGCAGCGTTTCCGGGACAGGGGTTTTAGGCTACACCTTC

size: NA
J: TRBJ1-1
V: TRBV7-6
D: TRBD1
CDR3: CASSPRQGAVTEAFF
DNA: TGTGCCAGCAGCCCTCGACAGGGCGCGGTCACTGAAGCTTTCTTT

size: NA
J: TRBJ1-2
V: TRBV5-1
D: TRBD1
CDR3: CASSTGQGHGYTF
DNA: TGCGCCAGCAGCACTGGACAGGGCCATGGCTACACCTTC

size: NA
J: TRBJ1-1
V: TRBV7-2
D: NA
CDR3: CASSSFGGGTEAFF
DNA: TGTGCCAGCAGCTCGTTCGGGGGAGGCACTGAAGCTTTCTTT

size: NA
J: TRBJ2-2
V: TRBV7-9
D: NA
CDR3: CASSLVRNTGELFF
DNA: TGTGCCAGCAGCTTAGTCAGGAACACCGGGGAGCTGTTTTTT

size: few
J: TRBJ2-3
V: TRBV6-4
D: TRBD2
CDR3: CASSDTSGGADTQYF
DNA: TGTGCCAGCAGTGACACTAGCGGGGGGGCGGATACGCAGTATTTT

size: NA
J: TRBJ1-1
V: TRBV4-2
D: NA
CDR3: CASSQGREGRGTEAFF
DNA: TGTGCCAGCAGCCAAGGACGAGAAGGCCGGGGCACTGAAGCTTTCTTT

size: NA
J: TRBJ2-7
V: TRBV5-5
D: NA
CDR3: CASSLGYSSYEQYF
DNA: TGTGCCAGCAGCTTAGGTTACAGCTCCTACGAGCAGTACTTC

size: NA
J: TRBJ2-5
V: TRBV6-5
D: NA
CDR3: CASRTDQETQYF
DNA: TGTGCCAGCAGGACAGACCAAGAGACCCAGTACTTC

size: NA
J: TRBJ1-1
V: TRBV11-3
D: NA
CDR3: CASSSNGGSFTTEAFF
DNA: TGTGCCAGCAGCTCCAATGGGGGCTCATTTACCACTGAAGCTTTCTTT

size: NA
J: TRBJ2-5
V: TRBV7-3
D: NA
CDR3: CASSFRGVGETQYF
DNA: TGTGCCAGCAGCTTCAGGGGGGTGGGCGAGACCCAGTACTTC

size: NA
J: TRBJ1-2
V: TRBV4-1
D: TRBD1
CDR3: CASSQSGTGDNYGYTF
DNA: TGCGCCAGCAGCCAGAGCGGGACAGGGGACAACTATGGCTACACCTTC

size: NA
J: TRBJ2-7
V: TRBV19
D: TRBD1
CDR3: CASSRRQGSYEQYF
DNA: TGTGCCAGTAGTAGACGACAGGGCTCCTACGAGCAGTACTTC

size: NA
J: TRBJ1-1
V: TRBV4-1
D: TRBD1
CDR3: CASSHYRGHWTETFF
DNA: TGCGCCAGCAGCCACTACAGGGGGCATTGGACTGAAACTTTCTTT

size: once
J: TRBJ2-7
V: TRBV27
D: TRBD1
CDR3: CASSGTASYEQYF
DNA: TGTGCCAGCAGCGGGACAGCCTCCTACGAGCAGTACTTC

size: NA
J: TRBJ2-1
V: TRBV30
D: TRBD2
CDR3: CAWNPSGGYNEQFF
DNA: TGTGCCTGGAATCCTAGCGGGGGGTACAATGAGCAGTTCTTC

size: NA
J: TRBJ2-3
V: TRBV27
D: NA
CDR3: CASSPGAGATDTQYF
DNA: TGTGCCAGCTCCCCTGGTGCGGGGGCCACAGATACGCAGTATTTT

size: NA
J: TRBJ2-7
V: TRBV11-3
D: TRBD2
CDR3: CASTFLTGTSGYEQYF
DNA: TGTGCCAGCACCTTCCTTACCGGGACTAGCGGATACGAGCAGTACTTC